This T cell receptor beta chain came from a study of cytomegalovirus exposure and HLA in healthy donors. The CDR3 contains 19 residues. J was trimmed by 0 bases and V by 1 base; bases with no gene match: 11. Germline assignment: CDR1 SGHTA and CDR2 FQGTGA. Primers: 60 Vbeta forward and 13 Jbeta reverse. Clones were read by immunoSEQ multiplex PCR, and TCRdb kept only the in-frame ones, dropping some. The table includes approximately 210,000 clones, approximately 82% detected once. This chain connects TRBV7-3 to TRBJ2-1, with TRBD2 identical over 8 bases. The receptor was isolated from a woman in her forties or fifties in good health and CMV-seropositive. Sequenced material: PBMCs. The CDR3 DNA reads TGTGCCAGCAGCTTAAGGGGTAGGGTAGCGGGATTCTCCTACAATGAGCAGTTCTTC. Translated: CASSLRGRVAGFSYNEQFF. The full variable domain, with the rest looked up from reference TRBV7-3 and TRBJ2-1, is GAGVSQTPSNKVTEKGKYVELRCDPISGHTALYWYRQSLGQGPEFLIYFQGTGAADDSGLPNDRFFAVRPEGSVSTLKIQRTERGDSAVYLCASSLRGRVAGFSYNEQFFGPGTRLTVL.